This T cell receptor beta chain came from a study of shared clonotypes between healthy human individuals. The study's findings and limits: Non-shared clonotypes were found to have lower generation probabilities than the clonotypes that were shared by all four of the sorted-subset donors. Richness estimates generally favored naive over memory subsets.

The V end lost 2 bases, the J end lost 5 bases, and 9 bases lay between the germline ends. Germline-derived CDR1 and CDR2 are LNHDA and SQIVND (reference sequence). The CDR3 extends over 13 amino acids. A word on this clone: Its antigen is unknown.

It was across several immunoSEQ plates that each subset's genomic DNA was evenly split. Here immunoSEQ multiplex PCR was the method, and the copy in TCRdb shows in-frame clones only, minus some. Seen here are a few million clones, 80% to 95% observed once, and the top ten hold 0.39%. A split of CD4+ cells into CD45RA+ naive and CD45RA-negative memory subsets was performed. Sequencing used naive CD4+ T cells from PBMCs. Sample subset: CD45RA+ positively selected. The receptor was isolated from a man aged 18 to 29 in good health. Some clones in this sample may be carry-over from other donors' samples. This chain uses TRBV19 with TRBJ1-1; D is unclear. The CDR3 coding sequence is TGTGCCAGTAGTATACCGGGGATTACTGAAGCTTTCTTT. This encodes CASSIPGITEAFF.